One T cell receptor (beta chain) is described in this entry. This sample's treatment: oral pan-JAK inhibitor, 5-10 mg twice daily. Isolated RNA was reverse transcribed into cDNA used as the sequencing template. Assay used: immunoSEQ multiplex PCR; TCRdb lists only in-frame clones, some missing. The sample has 150,000 to 200,000 clones, roughly 60% seen once. Trimming stripped 4 bases from V and 3 bases from J, with 21 bases between. CDR1 is GTSNPN and CDR2 is SVGIG in the germline V gene (reference sequence). The CDR3 sequence is 16 residues long. The data originate from a study of CD8+ T cells in alopecia areata.

The V and J genes are TRBV30 and TRBJ1-2; tentative D call: TRBD1 (6 bases). This clonotype was sampled from a human donor with alopecia areata. The sample consisted of CD4+ T cells sorted from blood, taken at week 24, from a patient treated with tofacitinib. The chain's CDR3 is CAWNRDTKQIDYGYTF. The CDR3 region has the DNA TGTGCCTGGAACCGGGACACCAAACAAATAGACTATGGCTACACCTTC.